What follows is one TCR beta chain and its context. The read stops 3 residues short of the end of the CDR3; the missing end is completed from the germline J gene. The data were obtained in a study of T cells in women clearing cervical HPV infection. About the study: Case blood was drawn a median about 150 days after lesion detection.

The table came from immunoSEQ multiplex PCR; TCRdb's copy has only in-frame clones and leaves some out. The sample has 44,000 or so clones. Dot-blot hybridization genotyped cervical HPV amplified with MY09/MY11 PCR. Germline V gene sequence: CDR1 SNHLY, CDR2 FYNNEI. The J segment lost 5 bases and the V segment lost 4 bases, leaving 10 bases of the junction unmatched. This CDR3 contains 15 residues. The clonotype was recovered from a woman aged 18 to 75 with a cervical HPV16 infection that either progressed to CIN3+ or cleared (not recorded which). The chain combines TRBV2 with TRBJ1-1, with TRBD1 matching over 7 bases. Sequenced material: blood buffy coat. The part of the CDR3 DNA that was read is TGTGCCAGCAGTGGAGGGGGCCGCCAGGGGACTGAA. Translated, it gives CASSGGGRQGTE. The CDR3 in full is CASSGGGRQGTEAFF.